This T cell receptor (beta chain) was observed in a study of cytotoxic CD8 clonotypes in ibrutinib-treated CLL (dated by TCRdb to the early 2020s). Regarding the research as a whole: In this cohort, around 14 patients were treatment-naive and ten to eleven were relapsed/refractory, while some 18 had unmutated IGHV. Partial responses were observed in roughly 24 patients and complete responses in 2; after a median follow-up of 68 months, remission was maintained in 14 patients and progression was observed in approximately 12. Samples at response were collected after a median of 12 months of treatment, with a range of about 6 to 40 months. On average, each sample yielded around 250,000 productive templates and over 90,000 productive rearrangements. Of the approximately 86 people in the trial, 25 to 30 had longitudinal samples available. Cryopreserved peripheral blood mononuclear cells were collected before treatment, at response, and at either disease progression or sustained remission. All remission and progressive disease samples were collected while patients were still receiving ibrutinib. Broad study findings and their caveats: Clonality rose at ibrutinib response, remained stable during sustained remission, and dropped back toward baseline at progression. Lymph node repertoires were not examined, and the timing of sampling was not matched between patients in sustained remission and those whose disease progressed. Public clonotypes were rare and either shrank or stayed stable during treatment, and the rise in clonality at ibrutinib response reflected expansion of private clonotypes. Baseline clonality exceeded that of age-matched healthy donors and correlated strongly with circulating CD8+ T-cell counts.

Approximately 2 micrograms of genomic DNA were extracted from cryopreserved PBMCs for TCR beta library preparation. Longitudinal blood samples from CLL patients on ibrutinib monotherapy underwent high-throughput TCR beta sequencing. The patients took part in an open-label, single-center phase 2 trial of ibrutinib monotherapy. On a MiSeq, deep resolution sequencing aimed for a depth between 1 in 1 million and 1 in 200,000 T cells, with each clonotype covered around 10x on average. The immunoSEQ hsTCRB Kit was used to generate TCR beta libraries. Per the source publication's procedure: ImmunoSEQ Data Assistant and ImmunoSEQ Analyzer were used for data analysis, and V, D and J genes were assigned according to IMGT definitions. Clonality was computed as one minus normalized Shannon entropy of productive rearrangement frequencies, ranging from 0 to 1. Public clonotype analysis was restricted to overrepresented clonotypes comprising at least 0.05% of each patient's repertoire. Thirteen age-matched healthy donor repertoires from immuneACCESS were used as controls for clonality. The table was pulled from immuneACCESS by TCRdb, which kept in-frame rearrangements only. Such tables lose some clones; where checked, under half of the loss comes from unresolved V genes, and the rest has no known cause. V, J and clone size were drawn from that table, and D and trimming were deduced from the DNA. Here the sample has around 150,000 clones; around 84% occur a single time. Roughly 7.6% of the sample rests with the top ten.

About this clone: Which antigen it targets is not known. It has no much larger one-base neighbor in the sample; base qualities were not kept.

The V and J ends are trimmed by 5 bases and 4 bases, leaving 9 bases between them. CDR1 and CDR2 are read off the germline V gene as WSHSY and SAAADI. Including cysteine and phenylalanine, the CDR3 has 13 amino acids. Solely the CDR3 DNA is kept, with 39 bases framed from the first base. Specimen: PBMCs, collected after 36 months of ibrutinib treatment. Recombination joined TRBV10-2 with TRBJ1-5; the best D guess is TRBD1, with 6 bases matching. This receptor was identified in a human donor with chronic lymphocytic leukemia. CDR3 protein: CASSNTGNQPQHF. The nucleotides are TGCGCCAGCAGTAACACAGGGAATCAGCCCCAGCATTTT.